The 23 T cell receptor beta chains below come from one sample, sequenced in a study of blood T cell repertoires in COVID-19. Clones were sequenced by immunoSEQ multiplex PCR, and TCRdb holds only the in-frame ones, with some missing. The table has around 270,000 clones, roughly 88% seen once; the top ten hold over 3%. Sequences were obtained from PBMCs or T cells enriched from blood (not recorded which). Receptor source: a woman aged 40 to 50 who had been exposed to COVID-19.

The chain combines TRBV7-3 with TRBJ2-1, with a possible D match to TRBD1 (6 bases). The CDR3 consists of 15 residues. Germline V gene data show CDR1 as SGHTA and CDR2 as FQGTGA. The germline V and J ends were trimmed by 1 base and 9 bases, with 16 bases remaining between them. The CDR3 coding sequence is TGTGCCAGCAGCTTAATGACAGGAGTGGCGGCTGAGCAGTTCTTC. This codes for CASSLMTGVAAEQFF. The variable domain in full, with the rest retrieved from reference TRBV7-3 and TRBJ2-1, is GAGVSQTPSNKVTEKGKYVELRCDPISGHTALYWYRQSLGQGPEFLIYFQGTGAADDSGLPNDRFFAVRPEGSVSTLKIQRTERGDSAVYLCASSLMTGVAAEQFFGPGTRLTVL.

This clone appeared a single time. The V gene is TRBV11-2, the J gene TRBJ1-1; a weak D match, TRBD1 (5 bases). CDR3 length equals 15 residues. Trimming removed 5 bases at V and 6 bases at J, with 19 bases between. In germline, CDR1 is SGHAT, CDR2 FQNNGV. The DNA of the CDR3 is TGTGCCAGCAGCCGGACACCGGGCAAGGTTTCTGAAGCTTTCTTT. It translates to CASSRTPGKVSEAFF.

This chain links TRBV7-8 with TRBJ2-1; 11 bases are a match to TRBD2. V shed 5 bases and J 10 bases; nucleotides not matched to a gene: 16. Germline CDR1 and CDR2: SGHVS and FQNEAQ. This CDR3 spans 17 amino acids. As DNA, the CDR3 is TGTGCCAGCAGCATAATCCAGCAGACTAGCGGGAAAGGCGAGCAGTTCTTC. This encodes CASSIIQQTSGKGEQFF.

This chain uses TRBV28 with TRBJ1-2; 8 nucleotides line up with TRBD1. Germline trimming cut 9 bases from V and 6 bases from J; bases unmatched to any gene: 3. The CDR3 is made up of 11 amino acids. Germline CDR1 reads MDHEN; CDR2 reads SYDVKM. The DNA for the CDR3 is TGTGCCAGTCAGGGGGCCAATGGCTACACCTTC. Translating gives CASQGANGYTF.

The CDR3: CASSQDKGQGGSPLHF. The CDR3 bases are TGCGCCAGCAGCCAAGATAAGGGCCAGGGCGGTTCACCCCTCCACTTT. This chain uses TRBV4-3 with TRBJ1-6; D might be TRBD1 (5 bases). The V end lost 0 bases, the J end lost 9 bases, and 15 bases lay between the germline ends. This CDR3 is built from 16 residues. Germline lookup yields CDR1 LGHNA and CDR2 YSLEER.

The chain recombines TRBV2 with TRBJ2-1; 12 positions match TRBD2. Trimming cost V 6 bases and J 0 bases; bases outside gene matches: 6. CDR3 length: 17 residues. Per the germline V gene, CDR1 is SNHLY and CDR2 is FYNNEI. The CDR3 loop reads CASSPLAGGLSYNEQFF. The CDR3 coding sequence is TGTGCCAGCAGCCCACTAGCGGGGGGTCTCTCCTACAATGAGCAGTTCTTC.

The J gene is TRBJ2-5, the V gene TRBV19; 7 bases fit TRBD1. After removal of 6 bases from V and 2 bases from J, the junction contained 21 bases not matched to a gene. The V gene's germline CDR1 is LNHDA and CDR2 SQIVND (reference sequence). The CDR3 runs 19 residues. Here the CDR3 DNA reads TGTGCCAGTAGCCACCTCCTAGGCAGGGAAAGGGGGCTACAAGAGACCCAGTACTTC. It encodes CASSHLLGRERGLQETQYF.

The chain has TRBV13 and TRBJ2-1; 11 positions match TRBD2. The CDR3 extends over 15 amino acids. The V and J ends lost 6 bases and 4 bases, in that order; junction bases with no gene match: 5. The germline gives CDR1 PRHDT, CDR2 FYEKMQ (reference sequence). In nucleotides, the CDR3 is TGTGCCAGCAGTAATCTAGCGGGGGGATACAATGAGCAGTTCTTC. This gives the protein CASSNLAGGYNEQFF. The full variable domain, its missing parts supplied by reference TRBV13 and TRBJ2-1, is AAGVIQSPRHLIKEKRETATLKCYPIPRHDTVYWYQQGPGQDPQFLISFYEKMQSDKGSIPDRFSAQQFSDYHSELNMSSLELGDSALYFCASSNLAGGYNEQFFGPGTRLTVL.

Points on this clone: The same CDR3 arises from other DNA sequences in this sample as well. V usage is TRBV4-1 and J usage is TRBJ2-2, with 11 bases aligning to TRBD1. From germline, CDR1 is MGHRA and CDR2 YSYEKL. This CDR3 spans 15 amino acids. J lost 5 bases, V lost 4 bases, and 3 bases had no gene match. The CDR3 coding sequence is TGCGCCAGCAGCCGAGGACAGGGGGCGACCGGGGAGCTGTTTTTT. Protein: CASSRGQGATGELFF.

This chain links TRBV24-1 with TRBJ2-4; D is perhaps TRBD1 (5 bases). Trimming pared 4 bases from V and 7 bases from J, leaving 13 bases between. The CDR3 sequence is 14 residues long. In germline, CDR1 is KGHDR, CDR2 SFDVKD. CDR3 coding DNA: TGTGCCACCAGTGAGTCCGGCAGGGCTAACATTCAGTACTTC. Its translation: CATSESGRANIQYF.

V is TRBV30 and J is TRBJ1-6; D might be TRBD1 (6 bases). CDR1 is GTSNPN, CDR2 SVGIG, per germline (reference sequence). This CDR3 region has 15 residues. V was shortened by 8 bases and J by 6 bases, with 20 bases between the two germline ends. The CDR3 DNA is TGTGCCAAACTGGAGCGGGGGCAGCCTAATTCACCCCTCCACTTT. This codes for CAKLERGQPNSPLHF.

In DNA form, the CDR3 reads TGTGCCAGCAGCCCGTCAGGGGATTCCCAAGAGACCCAGTACTTC. Its protein product is CASSPSGDSQETQYF. The V gene is TRBV5-4, the J gene TRBJ2-5, with a weak D call TRBD1 (6 bases). Germline V gives CDR1 SGHNT, CDR2 YYREEE (reference sequence). The ends were cut back, 4 bases at V and 1 base at J, with 14 bases in the middle. This CDR3 region has 15 residues.

The CDR3 DNA reads as TGCAGTGCTAGTCCTCAGGGACAGACTAGCAATCAGCCCCAGCATTTT. The encoded protein is CSASPQGQTSNQPQHF. This rearrangement joins TRBV20-1 to TRBJ1-5; 7 bases are shared with TRBD1. This CDR3 region has 16 residues. Germline assignment: CDR1 DFQATT and CDR2 SNEGSKA (reference sequence). J lost 0 bases, V lost 3 bases, and 8 bases had no gene match.

V is TRBV27 and J is TRBJ2-1; D possibly corresponds to TRBD1 (5 bases). V lost 8 bases to trimming and J lost 6 bases, with 17 bases between them. The CDR3 is 14 amino acids. Germline values: CDR1 MNHEY, CDR2 SMNVEV (reference sequence). The CDR3 nucleotides read TGTGCCAGCGGGGCCAGGCTTGAGCTCAATGAGCAGTTCTTC. Translation gives CASGARLELNEQFF.

As for this clone: Additional DNA sequences in this sample encode the identical CDR3. The rearrangement links TRBV3-1 (or the pseudogene TRBV3-2) to TRBJ1-2, with D tentatively TRBD1 (6 bases). The V gene's germline CDR1 is LGHDT and CDR2 YNNKEL (reference sequence). V lost 1 base and J lost 6, with 12 bases in between. This CDR3 has 14 amino acids. The CDR3 spells CASSQVVTGHGYTF. The CDR3 coding sequence is TGTGCCAGCAGCCAAGTAGTTACAGGGCATGGCTACACCTTC.

For this clone: The junction differs from germline at one of its ends, possibly a read error. The rearrangement links TRBV5-1 to TRBJ1-5, with a tentative D call TRBD1 (5 bases). Germline V gene data show CDR1 as SGHRS and CDR2 as YFSETQ. There are 15 residues in the CDR3. The CDR3 is CASSLGGGARQPQHF. DNA of the CDR3: TGTGCCAGCAGCTTGGGAGGTGGGGCTCGGCAGCCCCAGCATTTT. Together with reference TRBV5-1 and TRBJ1-5, the CDR3 gives the full variable domain: KAGVTQTPRYLIKTRGQQVTLSCSPISGHRSVSWYQQTPGQGLQFLFEYFSETQRNKGNFPGRFSGRQFSNSRSEMNVSTLELGDSALYLCASSLGGGARQPQHFGDGTRLSIL.

J is TRBJ2-1 and V is TRBV3-1 (or the pseudogene TRBV3-2), with 12 bases identical to TRBD2. Losses at the gene ends were 0 bases for V and 8 bases for J; bases not matched to a gene: 8. CDR1 and CDR2 from the germline V gene are LGHDT and YNNKEL (reference sequence). The CDR3 is made up of 17 amino acids. CDR3 nucleotides: TGTGCCAGCAGCCAAGAGACTAGCGGGAGAGACATGGATGAGCAGTTCTTC. Translation: CASSQETSGRDMDEQFF.

This chain links TRBV28 with TRBJ1-6; 10 bases agree with TRBD1. Germline V gene lookup returns CDR1 MDHEN and CDR2 SYDVKM. Trimming cost V 10 bases and J 2 bases; bases outside gene matches: 14. This CDR3 is built from 18 residues. This CDR3 is CATRDRGTKTAYNSPLHF. The CDR3 coding sequence is TGTGCCACCCGGGACAGGGGAACGAAAACGGCCTATAATTCACCCCTCCACTTT.

The V call is TRBV4-1, the J call TRBJ2-1; TRBD2 matches at 12 bases. The CDR3 has 17 amino acids. Germline V gene lookup returns CDR1 MGHRA and CDR2 YSYEKL. After removal of 0 bases from V and 6 bases from J, the junction contained 6 bases not matched to a gene. The CDR3 reads CASSQEPSGGVSNEQFF. The CDR3 DNA follows: TGCGCCAGCAGCCAAGAACCTAGCGGGGGGGTATCCAATGAGCAGTTCTTC.

J is TRBJ2-7 and V is TRBV25-1; 12 positions match TRBD2. The CDR3 is 15 residues long. With 5 bases clipped from V and 7 bases from J, the junction kept 9 bases outside the gene matches. Germline lookup yields CDR1 MGHDK and CDR2 SYGVNS. CDR3: CASSPRLAGAGEQYV. The CDR3 DNA follows: TGTGCCAGCAGTCCCCGACTAGCGGGAGCAGGTGAGCAGTACGTC.

V and J are TRBV6-2 or TRBV6-3 and TRBJ2-5; TRBD2 aligns across 8 bases. Germline CDR1 MNHEY, CDR2 SVGEGT. The CDR3 totals 15 residues. The trim removed 2 bases at V and 6 bases at J, leaving 8 bases unmatched. The CDR3 spells CASSYPSGGFKTQYF. In DNA form, the CDR3 reads TGTGCCAGCAGTTACCCGAGCGGGGGTTTCAAGACCCAGTACTTC.

V and J are TRBV4-2 and TRBJ1-2; 9 bases match TRBD1. Trimming removed 1 base from V and 8 bases from J; junction bases left unmatched: 8. The CDR3 contains 15 residues. CDR1 and CDR2 (germline): LGHNA, YNFKEQ. CDR3 coding DNA: TGTGCCAGCAGCCAAGCGGGGACAGGGTCTGCGGGCTACACCTTC. Amino acid sequence: CASSQAGTGSAGYTF.

V is TRBV2 and J is TRBJ1-4; 9 bases line up with TRBD1. V lost 7 bases, J lost 8 bases, and 11 bases stayed unmatched. Germline assignment: CDR1 SNHLY and CDR2 FYNNEI. The CDR3 runs 15 residues. The CDR3: CASTQDGTGREKLFF. The CDR3 DNA is TGTGCCAGCACCCAGGATGGGACAGGGCGAGAAAAACTGTTTTTT.